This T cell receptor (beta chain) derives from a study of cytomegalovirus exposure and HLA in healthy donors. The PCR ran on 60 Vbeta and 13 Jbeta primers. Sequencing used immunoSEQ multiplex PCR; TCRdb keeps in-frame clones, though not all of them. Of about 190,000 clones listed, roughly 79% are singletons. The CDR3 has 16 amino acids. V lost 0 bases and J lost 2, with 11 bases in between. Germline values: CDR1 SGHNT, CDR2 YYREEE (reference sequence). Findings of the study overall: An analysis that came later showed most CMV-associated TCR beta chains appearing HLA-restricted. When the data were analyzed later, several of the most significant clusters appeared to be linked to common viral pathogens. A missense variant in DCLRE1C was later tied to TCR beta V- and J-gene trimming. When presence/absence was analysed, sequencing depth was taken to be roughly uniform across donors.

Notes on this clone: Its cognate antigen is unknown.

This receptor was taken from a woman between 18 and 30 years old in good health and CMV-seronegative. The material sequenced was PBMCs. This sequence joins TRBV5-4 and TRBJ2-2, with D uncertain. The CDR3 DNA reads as TGTGCCAGCAGCTTGGGAAACAGAGCTAACACCGGGGAGCTGTTTTTT. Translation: CASSLGNRANTGELFF.